One sample yielded the 17 T cell receptor beta chains listed below, sequenced in a study of T cell changes during pregnancy in multiple sclerosis. Method: immunoSEQ multiplex PCR; TCRdb's copy keeps in-frame clones and lacks some. The sample gives under 70,000 clones, around 90% of which show up once; around 0.27% is in the top ten. The specimen was CD4+ T cells from peripheral blood mononuclear cells, collected after pregnancy. These receptor sequences come from a female donor with multiple sclerosis, enrolled in a pregnancy study.

The V gene is TRBV11-2, the J gene TRBJ1-4; D unclear. The CDR3 is made up of 13 amino acids. The V and J ends lost 2 bases and 6 bases respectively, with 7 bases between them. Germline CDR1 is SGHAT and CDR2 is FQNNGV. The CDR3 loop reads CASSLRGDEKLFF. In nucleotides, the CDR3 is TGTGCCAGCAGCTTAAGAGGCGATGAAAAACTGTTTTTT.

V gene TRBV6-1 combines with J gene TRBJ2-1, with D perhaps TRBD2 (7 bases). CDR1 MNHNS and CDR2 SASEGT come from the germline V gene. Trimming shortened V by 1 base and J by 4 bases, and 17 bases separated the two germline ends. This CDR3 contains 17 residues. CDR3 protein: CASSEGYGGRGYNEQFF. The CDR3 region has the DNA TGTGCCAGCAGTGAAGGCTACGGGGGGCGCGGGTACAATGAGCAGTTCTTC.

The CDR3 DNA reads TGTGCCAGCAGATTAGGACAGGGAAACTACAATGAGCAGTTCTTC. It translates to CASRLGQGNYNEQFF. The chain is built from TRBV6-5 and TRBJ2-1; 8 nucleotides align to TRBD1. V was clipped by 6 bases and J by 3 bases; unmatched bases: 7. Looked up from germline, CDR1 is MNHEY and CDR2 is SVGAGI. CDR3 size: 15 residues.

The V gene is TRBV2, the J gene TRBJ1-5; TRBD1 matches at 8 bases. Germline CDR1 reads SNHLY; CDR2 reads FYNNEI. The ends lost 4 bases at V and 1 base at J; junction bases unmatched: 3. This CDR3 has 15 amino acids. CDR3 region: CASSGDRRSNQPQHF. DNA of the CDR3: TGTGCCAGCAGTGGGGACAGGAGGAGCAATCAGCCCCAGCATTTT.

CDR3 region: CASSSLASSTDTQYF. The CDR3 DNA reads TGCGCCAGCAGCTCTCTAGCGAGCAGCACAGATACGCAGTATTTT. The chain is built from TRBV5-1 and TRBJ2-3, with a weak D call TRBD2 (6 bases). Germline-derived CDR1 and CDR2 are SGHRS and YFSETQ. The CDR3 covers 15 residues. V was cut by 3 bases and J by 0 bases, with 11 bases left in between.

This chain connects TRBV5-5 to TRBJ1-2; 7 bases map to TRBD1. Germline V lookup: CDR1 SGHKS, CDR2 YYEKEE (reference sequence). The CDR3 spans 14 residues. V was clipped by 0 bases and J by 2 bases; unmatched bases: 1. The CDR3 nucleotides are TGTGCCAGCAGCTTGGTACAGGGGAACTATGGCTACACCTTC. It yields the protein CASSLVQGNYGYTF.

The rearrangement links TRBV5-1 to TRBJ2-5; 7 nucleotides match TRBD1. Trimming took 0 bases from V and 5 from J; bases not matched to a gene: 4. The germline gives CDR1 SGHRS, CDR2 YFSETQ. CDR3 length: 14 residues. The CDR3 bases are TGCGCCAGCAGCTTGGGAGGGGGCCCGGAGACCCAGTACTTC. Its translation: CASSLGGGPETQYF. The full variable domain, completed using reference TRBV5-1 and TRBJ2-5, is KAGVTQTPRYLIKTRGQQVTLSCSPISGHRSVSWYQQTPGQGLQFLFEYFSETQRNKGNFPGRFSGRQFSNSRSEMNVSTLELGDSALYLCASSLGGGPETQYFGPGTRLLVL.

The CDR3 nucleotides are TGTGCCAGCAGTGAAGCGGGACATAGCAATCAGCCCCAGCATTTT. This codes for CASSEAGHSNQPQHF. The genes are TRBV6-1 and TRBJ1-5; D is possibly TRBD1 (6 bases). V lost 0 bases to trimming and J lost 0 bases, with 6 bases between them. This CDR3 is built from 15 residues. Germline lookup yields CDR1 MNHNS and CDR2 SASEGT.

J is TRBJ2-7 and V is TRBV5-1; TRBD2 agrees at 14 bases. V was pared by 5 bases and J by 5 bases, with 6 bases of the junction left unmatched. In germline, CDR1 is SGHRS, CDR2 YFSETQ. The CDR3 covers 15 residues. The CDR3 protein is CASSSGLAGGDEQYF. In DNA form, the CDR3 reads TGCGCCAGCAGTTCCGGACTAGCGGGAGGTGACGAGCAGTACTTC.

This sequence joins TRBV5-1 and TRBJ1-2; 10 nucleotides line up with TRBD1. CDR1 is SGHRS and CDR2 is YFSETQ in the germline V gene. V gave up 3 bases and J gave up 4 bases; unmatched junction bases: 3. The CDR3 runs to 14 residues. The CDR3 DNA follows: TGCGCCAGCAGCTACCGGGACAGGGGCTATGGCTACACCTTC. As protein: CASSYRDRGYGYTF.

V gene TRBV6-1 combines with J gene TRBJ2-1; 8 bases agree with TRBD2. The CDR3 has 13 residues. Germline V lookup: CDR1 MNHNS, CDR2 SASEGT. V was pared by 8 bases and J by 7 bases, with 7 bases of the junction left unmatched. The CDR3 DNA sequence: TGTGCCAGCGGGCGGGAGGTGGTTAATGAGCAGTTCTTC. This gives the protein CASGREVVNEQFF.

This clone was found a few times. The chain couples TRBV9 to TRBJ2-7, with TRBD2 matching over 7 bases. In germline, CDR1 is SGDLS, CDR2 YYNGEE. The ends lost 0 bases at V and 2 bases at J; junction bases unmatched: 8. This CDR3 comprises 16 residues. The CDR3 sequence is CASSVGRAGTPYEQYF. The CDR3 region has the DNA TGTGCCAGCAGCGTAGGCCGAGCGGGGACCCCCTACGAGCAGTACTTC.

This clone has a handful of counts. This chain uses TRBV28 with TRBJ1-1; D ambiguous. Per the germline V gene, CDR1 is MDHEN and CDR2 is SYDVKM. The CDR3 runs to 12 residues. Trimming removed 6 bases at V and 2 bases at J, with 7 bases between. CDR3 loop: CASRAKNTEAFF. Written as DNA, the CDR3 is TGTGCCAGCAGGGCCAAAAACACTGAAGCTTTCTTT. Together with reference TRBV28 and TRBJ1-1, the CDR3 gives the full variable domain: DVKVTQSSRYLVKRTGEKVFLECVQDMDHENMFWYRQDPGLGLRLIYFSYDVKMKEKGDIPEGYSVSREKKERFSLILESASTNQTSMYLCASRAKNTEAFFGQGTRLTVV.

CDR3 coding DNA: TGTGCCAGCAGTCTCGACAGGGCCTACGAGCAGTACTTC. Encoded protein: CASSLDRAYEQYF. The chain combines TRBV6-4 with TRBJ2-7, with TRBD1 identical over 7 bases. The CDR3 loop spans 13 amino acids. Per germline, CDR1 MRHNA and CDR2 SNTAGT. Trimming took 5 bases from V and 2 from J; bases not matched to a gene: 3.

The genes are TRBV30 and TRBJ2-1; 12 nucleotides line up with TRBD2. The CDR3 is 18 residues long. Germline CDR1 GTSNPN, CDR2 SVGIG (reference sequence). The V and J ends lost 1 base and 0 bases, in that order; junction bases with no gene match: 7. The CDR3 spells CAWSAYLAGGSSYNEQFF. Here the CDR3 DNA reads TGTGCCTGGAGTGCATATCTAGCGGGAGGGAGCTCCTACAATGAGCAGTTCTTC.

The gene calls are TRBV30 and TRBJ1-1; D gene ambiguous. CDR1 is GTSNPN, CDR2 SVGIG, per germline (reference sequence). The CDR3 has 14 amino acids. V lost 2 bases and J 6 bases, leaving 16 bases between the germline ends. This CDR3 reads CAWSLGRRRAEAFF. The CDR3 DNA is TGTGCCTGGAGTCTCGGACGCCGGAGGGCTGAAGCTTTCTTT.

The chain has TRBV5-4 and TRBJ2-1; 8 positions match TRBD2. The CDR3 consists of 14 residues. Per germline, CDR1 SGHNT and CDR2 YYREEE (reference sequence). Germline trimming cut 3 bases from V and 5 bases from J; bases unmatched to any gene: 4. CDR3 sequence reads: CASSSGGVNNEQFF. CDR3 sequence (DNA): TGTGCCAGCAGCTCGGGGGGGGTAAACAATGAGCAGTTCTTC.